Listed here are 8 T cell receptor beta chains from one sample, sequenced in a study of Graves' ophthalmopathy and Graves' hyperthyroidism. The authors amplified TCR beta CDR3 regions from RNA transcripts. RT-PCR was first run with HTBI primers, then multiplex PCR in a second round. TCRdb itself ran the multiplex PCR reads through MiXCR, one entry per CDR3 protein. This sample has about 600,000 distinct CDR3 sequences, with roughly 40% found just once. Sequencing input: peripheral blood or thyroid tissue (not recorded which). The receptors originated from an adult man with Graves' hyperthyroidism.

This clonotype was seen a handful of times. The chain uses TRBV30 and TRBJ1-1; D ambiguous. The CDR3 spans 12 residues. V shed 2 bases and J shed 3 bases, with 7 bases lying between them. Germline V gene sequence: CDR1 GTSNPN, CDR2 SVGIG (reference sequence). The CDR3 DNA reads TGTGCCTGGAGTTACCCCTACACTGAAGCTTTCTTT. This encodes CAWSYPYTEAFF. Full variable domain (outside the CDR3, taken from reference TRBV30 and TRBJ1-1): SQTIHQWPATLVQPVGSPLSLECTVEGTSNPNLYWYRQAAGRGLQLLFYSVGIGQISSEVPQNLSASRPQDRQFILSSKKLLLSDSGFYLCAWSYPYTEAFFGQGTRLTVV.

The table lists this clonotype with many counts. This chain uses TRBV6-1 with TRBJ2-5; D might be TRBD1 or TRBD2, each matching 6 bases. CDR3 length: 13 residues. CDR1 MNHNS and CDR2 SASEGT come from the germline V gene. The germline V and J ends were trimmed by 6 bases and 5 bases, with 13 bases remaining between them. CDR3: CASREGQTETQYF. In nucleotides, the CDR3 is TGTGCCAGCAGGGAGGGACAAACGGAGACCCAGTACTTC.

Many counts were recorded for this clonotype. This rearrangement joins TRBV24-1 to TRBJ1-1, with a weak D call TRBD1 (5 bases). Trimming took 9 bases from V and 0 from J, leaving 10 bases between them. CDR3 length equals 13 residues. Germline V lookup: CDR1 KGHDR, CDR2 SFDVKD. DNA of the CDR3: TGTGCCACCCAACTGACAGTGAACACTGAAGCTTTCTTT. Residues: CATQLTVNTEAFF.

The rearrangement joins TRBV7-9 to TRBJ2-7; 7 nucleotides line up with TRBD2. Germline values: CDR1 SEHNR, CDR2 FQNEAQ (reference sequence). The V and J ends lost 3 bases and 5 bases, in that order; junction bases with no gene match: 7. The CDR3 totals 14 residues. The CDR3 DNA reads as TGTGCCAGCAGCTTGGCGGGGGTAGGGAACGAGCAGTACTTC. Encoded protein: CASSLAGVGNEQYF.

CDR3 in amino acids: CASSAGQAEKLFF. The CDR3 nucleotides are TGTGCCAGCAGCGCCGGACAGGCTGAAAAACTGTTTTTT. This chain uses TRBV9 with TRBJ1-4; 7 nucleotides match TRBD1. CDR1 and CDR2 (germline): SGDLS, YYNGEE. There are 13 residues in the CDR3. V lost 3 bases, J lost 7 bases, and 3 bases stayed unmatched.

This clonotype was seen more than once but under ten times. Here the CDR3 DNA reads TGTGCCATCAGGCGGAAAAACGAGCAGTACTTC. It translates to CAIRRKNEQYF. The V gene is TRBV10-3, the J gene TRBJ2-7; unclear D gene. In germline, CDR1 is ENHRY, CDR2 SYGVKD. V was shortened by 6 bases and J by 5 bases, with 8 bases between the two germline ends. The CDR3 is 11 amino acids.

The chain links TRBV2 to TRBJ1-2; TRBD1 agrees at 7 bases. Losses at the gene ends were 8 bases for V and 5 bases for J; bases not matched to a gene: 5. The germline V gene encodes CDR1 SNHLY and CDR2 FYNNEI. CDR3 length: 12 residues. The CDR3 bases are TGTGCCAGCTCGGGACAGATGTATGGCTACACCTTC. Amino acids: CASSGQMYGYTF.

This clonotype has a count of ten or more. The rearrangement uses TRBV29-1 and TRBJ1-1, with D perhaps TRBD1 (5 bases). V lost 0 bases and J 4 bases, leaving 12 bases between the germline ends. The CDR3 has 14 amino acids. CDR1 and CDR2 (germline): SQVTM, ANQGSEA. The chain's CDR3 is CSVEDRQGITEAFF. CDR3 bases: TGCAGCGTTGAAGATCGGCAGGGTATCACTGAAGCTTTCTTT.